These 13 T cell receptor beta chains were all obtained from the same sample, sequenced in a study of shared clonotypes between healthy human individuals. The table came from immunoSEQ multiplex PCR; TCRdb's copy has only in-frame clones and leaves some out. Of roughly 1.5 million clones listed, 98% are singletons. Sequencing was carried out using naive CD4+ T cells sorted from blood. Subset noted: CD45RA+ positively selected. Receptor source: a man aged 30 to 39 in good health.

The CDR3 DNA reads as TGTGCCAGCTCGAGTCGGGACAGGGGATCCGAGCAGTACTTC. It is translated as CASSSRDRGSEQYF. V and J are TRBV9 and TRBJ2-7; 10 bases agree with TRBD1. This CDR3 spans 14 amino acids. CDR1 and CDR2 from the germline V gene are SGDLS and YYNGEE. Germline trimming cut 7 bases from V and 6 bases from J; bases unmatched to any gene: 10.

The chain is built from TRBV10-1 and TRBJ2-7; TRBD1 matches at 8 bases. CDR1 and CDR2 from the germline V gene are WNHNN and SYGVQD (reference sequence). Trimming took 6 bases from V and 2 from J; bases not matched to a gene: 9. This CDR3 has 15 amino acids. The CDR3 nucleotides read TGCGCCAGCAGCACGGACAGGGACAGCCCCTACGAGCAGTACTTC. Translated, it gives CASSTDRDSPYEQYF.

The chain has TRBV5-4 and TRBJ2-5; D ambiguous. This CDR3 is 13 amino acids long. V dropped 1 base and J dropped 5 bases, with 9 bases sitting between them. The germline gives CDR1 SGHNT, CDR2 YYREEE (reference sequence). The chain's CDR3 is CASSLLGVETQYF. CDR3 coding DNA: TGTGCCAGCAGCTTGTTGGGCGTCGAGACCCAGTACTTC. Full variable domain (outside the CDR3, taken from reference TRBV5-4 and TRBJ2-5): ETGVTQSPTHLIKTRGQQVTLRCSSQSGHNTVSWYQQALGQGPQFIFQYYREEENGRGNFPPRFSGLQFPNYSSELNVNALELDDSALYLCASSLLGVETQYFGPGTRLLVL.

The chain couples TRBV7-2 to TRBJ2-7, with 7 bases that match TRBD2. Germline lookup yields CDR1 SGHTA and CDR2 FQGNSA. CDR3 length: 15 residues. V lost 5 bases to trimming and J lost 2 bases; unmatched junction nucleotides: 9. The CDR3 DNA reads as TGTGCCAGCAGCCTGGCACGCGGGAGTACCTACGAGCAGTACTTC. It codes for CASSLARGSTYEQYF.

J is TRBJ2-7 and V is TRBV5-4; 9 bases line up with TRBD2. The CDR3 has 18 residues. In germline, CDR1 is SGHNT, CDR2 YYREEE (reference sequence). J gave up 9 bases and V 1 base, and 20 bases lay outside the gene matches. CDR3 residues: CASSLHSSGRPGRSVQYF. The DNA for the CDR3 is TGTGCCAGCAGCTTGCACTCGAGCGGGAGGCCGGGCAGAAGTGTGCAGTACTTC.

Details on this clone: The sample carries other DNA sequences with the same CDR3. The V and J genes are TRBV28 and TRBJ2-7; D is possibly TRBD1 (5 bases). This CDR3 has 13 amino acids. Germline V lookup: CDR1 MDHEN, CDR2 SYDVKM. Trimming left V 6 bases short and J 1 base short, with 10 bases between. This chain's CDR3 is CASSPQGSYEQYF. In nucleotides, the CDR3 is TGTGCCAGCAGCCCTCAGGGATCCTACGAGCAGTACTTC. Using reference TRBV28 and TRBJ2-7 for the parts outside the CDR3, the full variable domain is DVKVTQSSRYLVKRTGEKVFLECVQDMDHENMFWYRQDPGLGLRLIYFSYDVKMKEKGDIPEGYSVSREKKERFSLILESASTNQTSMYLCASSPQGSYEQYFGPGTRLTVT.

The rearrangement links TRBV27 to TRBJ1-1; D uncertain. Germline V gene data show CDR1 as MNHEY and CDR2 as SMNVEV (reference sequence). This CDR3 is 15 amino acids long. Trimming took off 6 bases at V and 7 bases at J, with 21 bases between the two ends. CDR3 loop: CASSTQRNPELEAFF. The CDR3 DNA sequence: TGTGCCAGCAGCACCCAGAGAAACCCAGAGCTTGAAGCTTTCTTT.

This clone was recorded once. This chain joins TRBV18 and TRBJ2-7; D not resolved. The ends were cut back, 6 bases at V and 5 bases at J, with 17 bases in the middle. The germline V gene has CDR1 KGHSH and CDR2 LQKENI. The CDR3 loop spans 14 amino acids. This CDR3 is CASSPLRALDEQYF. In nucleotides, the CDR3 is TGTGCCAGCTCTCCGTTAAGGGCGTTGGACGAGCAGTACTTC.

The J gene is TRBJ1-4, the V gene TRBV7-2; weak D call: TRBD1 (5 bases). The CDR3 consists of 15 residues. Germline assignment: CDR1 SGHTA and CDR2 FQGNSA. V lost 2 bases and J lost 5, with 12 bases in between. In nucleotides, the CDR3 is TGTGCCAGCAGCTTATTCGGGGGAGTCAATGAAAAACTGTTTTTT. Amino acid sequence: CASSLFGGVNEKLFF. Complete variable domain (other parts from reference TRBV7-2 and TRBJ1-4): GAGVSQSPSNKVTEKGKDVELRCDPISGHTALYWYRQSLGQGLEFLIYFQGNSAPDKSGLPSDRFSAERTGGSVSTLTIQRTQQEDSAVYLCASSLFGGVNEKLFFGSGTQLSVL.

The chain uses TRBV6-5 and TRBJ1-4, with D possibly matching TRBD1 (5 bases). CDR1 MNHEY and CDR2 SVGAGI come from the germline V gene. The CDR3 is 15 amino acids. The V end lost 6 bases, the J end lost 1 base, and 12 bases lay between the germline ends. For the CDR3, the DNA is TGTGCCAGCAGAACAAGACAGTTAACTAATGAAAAACTGTTTTTT. It is translated as CASRTRQLTNEKLFF.

For this clone: In the same sample, other DNA sequences code for this CDR3. This chain joins TRBV7-9 and TRBJ2-5; D remains ambiguous. Germline V gene sequence: CDR1 SEHNR, CDR2 FQNEAQ (reference sequence). The V gene lost 1 base and the J gene lost 1 base, with 7 bases spanning the gap. The CDR3 has 14 amino acids. The CDR3, as DNA: TGTGCCAGCAGCTTAGTGGGCAGCCAAGAGACCCAGTACTTC. It yields the protein CASSLVGSQETQYF.

V usage is TRBV7-6 and J usage is TRBJ2-2; 7 bases align to TRBD1. Germline CDR1 and CDR2: SGHVS and FNYEAQ. Trimming at V came to 5 bases and at J to 4 bases, leaving 7 bases not matched to a gene. The CDR3 sequence is 15 residues long. The CDR3 DNA sequence: TGTGCCAGCAGCCCCGGGACAGTAATCACCGGGGAGCTGTTTTTT. This sequence encodes CASSPGTVITGELFF.

CDR3 amino acids: CASSFPGLAAWNEQFF. Written as DNA, the CDR3 is TGTGCCAGCAGTTTCCCGGGACTAGCAGCCTGGAATGAGCAGTTCTTC. The chain links TRBV28 to TRBJ2-1; 9 nucleotides match TRBD2. The CDR3 length is 16 residues. Unmatched junction bases numbered 10, after V lost 3 bases and J lost 7 bases. Germline V gives CDR1 MDHEN, CDR2 SYDVKM.